These T cell receptor beta chains were read from a single sample in a study of Tregs in tolerant kidney transplant recipients. Repertoires were generated with immunoSEQ multiplex PCR, while TCRdb's copy carries only in-frame clones and drops some. The repertoire has tens of thousands of clones, roughly 93% of them found once; the top ten carry 1.5% to 2%. The material was CD4+ T cells from blood (PBMCs), obtained 12 months after the transplant. The receptors shown here come from a human patient who received a combined kidney and bone marrow transplant. Part of the T cells may come from the graft donor. CDR3s include the opening cysteine and the closing phenylalanine or tryptophan. A D gene is named only where the DNA matches it firmly. Part of the rows lack a size; the others show once, few, many or a class for expanded clones.

d_call	cdr3_length	v_call	clone_size	j_call	cdr3_aa	cdr3_nt
TRBD1	14	TRBV18	.	TRBJ2-7	CASSPRDRGHEQYF	TGTGCCAGCTCACCCCGGGACAGGGGCCACGAGCAGTACTTC
TRBD2	16	TRBV25-1	.	TRBJ2-3	CASSIYSGGFTDTQYF	TGTGCCAGCAGTATATATAGCGGGGGCTTTACAGATACGCAGTATTTT
.	11	TRBV28	medium-sized	TRBJ1-4	CASRLNEKLFF	TGTGCCAGCAGACTAAATGAAAAACTGTTTTTT
TRBD1	13	TRBV7-9	.	TRBJ2-7	CASRYRGSTEQYF	TGTGCCAGCAGATACAGGGGAAGTACGGAGCAGTACTTC
TRBD2	17	TRBV7-7	.	TRBJ2-5	CASSPSLAGWAQETQYF	TGTGCCAGCAGCCCCTCTCTAGCGGGATGGGCCCAAGAGACCCAGTACTTC
.	15	TRBV7-6	.	TRBJ1-2	CASSLGHRANYGYTF	TGTGCCAGCAGCTTAGGGCACAGAGCCAACTATGGCTACACCTTC
TRBD2	16	TRBV10-3	.	TRBJ2-3	CAISGLAGGPTDTQYF	TGTGCCATCAGTGGGCTAGCGGGAGGGCCCACAGATACGCAGTATTTT
TRBD2	18	TRBV7-2	.	TRBJ2-7	CASSLGFPSGGASYEQYF	TGTGCCAGCAGCTTAGGATTTCCTAGCGGGGGGGCTTCCTACGAGCAGTACTTC
TRBD1	14	TRBV9	.	TRBJ2-7	CASTKTGNPYEQYF	TGTGCCAGCACCAAGACAGGGAACCCCTACGAGCAGTACTTC
TRBD2	14	TRBV11-2	.	TRBJ2-7	CASSLWTSAYEQYF	TGTGCCAGCAGCTTATGGACTAGCGCCTACGAGCAGTACTTC
.	17	TRBV7-9	.	TRBJ2-3	CASSFTGRRGLTDTQYF	TGTGCCAGCAGCTTTACGGGTCGGCGGGGGCTCACAGATACGCAGTATTTT
TRBD2	16	TRBV7-9	.	TRBJ2-3	CASSLTSGGLQWTQYF	TGTGCCAGCAGCTTGACTAGCGGGGGACTCCAGTGGACGCAGTATTTT
TRBD1	18	TRBV19	.	TRBJ2-6	CASTRPGQGFAGANVLTF	TGTGCCAGTACACGACCGGGACAGGGTTTCGCTGGGGCCAACGTCCTGACTTTC
.	12	TRBV7-3	.	TRBJ2-2	CASSLVPGELFF	TGTGCCAGCAGCTTAGTTCCGGGGGAGCTGTTTTTT
.	13	TRBV10-3	.	TRBJ1-1	CAISGEWGAEAFF	TGTGCCATCAGTGGAGAGTGGGGGGCTGAAGCTTTCTTT
TRBD2	15	TRBV2	.	TRBJ2-7	CASSILAGGGKEQYF	TGTGCCAGCAGCATACTAGCGGGAGGGGGCAAGGAGCAGTACTTC
.	15	TRBV11-2	.	TRBJ2-3	CASSERGGPTDTQYF	TGTGCCAGCAGCGAGAGGGGGGGGCCCACAGATACGCAGTATTTT
.	15	TRBV5-4	.	TRBJ2-3	CASSFGRGPTDTQYF	TGTGCCAGCAGCTTCGGGCGGGGGCCCACAGATACGCAGTATTTT
TRBD1	15	TRBV5-6	.	TRBJ2-7	CASSWERQGSYEQYF	TGTGCCAGCAGCTGGGAAAGACAGGGTTCCTACGAGCAGTACTTC
.	13	TRBV25-1	few	TRBJ2-7	CASSRQATYEQYF	TGTGCCAGCAGCCGACAGGCCACCTACGAGCAGTACTTC
.	15	TRBV11-3	.	TRBJ2-5	CASSLAGLRGDTQYF	TGTGCCAGCAGCTTAGCGGGACTAAGGGGGGATACCCAGTACTTC
TRBD2	15	TRBV11-3	.	TRBJ2-3	CASSLGAGGTDTQYF	TGTGCCAGCAGCTTAGGCGCGGGAGGTACAGATACGCAGTATTTT